This T cell receptor (beta chain) was sequenced in a study of T cell responses to AZD1222 COVID-19 vaccine. Study-wide context: Both about-4-week and about-12-week second-dose recipients were combined. Notes on the study in general: Donors were largely white British and mainly female; clonal diversity was possibly underestimated. Dominant at 160-218 and 743-854, vaccine-associated CD4 TCRs also spanned spike. Increased Spike-specific TCR breadth and depth were observed after two AZD1222 doses.

A remark on this clone: Its target is unknown.

Measured with immunoSEQ multiplex PCR; TCRdb has only the in-frame clones, and not every one. Of around 75,000 clones in the sample, around 83% are singletons; the top ten hold about 12%. The ends lost 4 bases at V and 4 bases at J; junction bases unmatched: 3. The germline V gene encodes CDR1 LGHDT and CDR2 YNNKEL (reference sequence). The CDR3 length is 14 residues. The receptor was derived from an adult in good health. Sample: peripheral blood, taken on day 0 of AZD1222 vaccination. V usage is TRBV3-1 (or the pseudogene TRBV3-2) and J usage is TRBJ2-5; 10 bases are shared with TRBD2. CDR3 residues: CASSRTSGGETQYF. CDR3 in DNA: TGTGCCAGCAGCCGGACTAGCGGAGGAGAGACCCAGTACTTC.